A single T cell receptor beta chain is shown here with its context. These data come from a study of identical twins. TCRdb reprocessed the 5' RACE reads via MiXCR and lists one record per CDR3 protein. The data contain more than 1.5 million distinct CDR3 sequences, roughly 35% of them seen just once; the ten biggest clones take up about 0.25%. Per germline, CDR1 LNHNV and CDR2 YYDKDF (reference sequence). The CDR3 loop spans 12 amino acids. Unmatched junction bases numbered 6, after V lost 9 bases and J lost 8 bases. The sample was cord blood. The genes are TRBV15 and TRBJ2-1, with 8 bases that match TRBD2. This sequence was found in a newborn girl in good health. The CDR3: CATGTRLDEQFF. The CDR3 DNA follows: TGTGCCACTGGGACTAGATTAGATGAGCAGTTCTTC. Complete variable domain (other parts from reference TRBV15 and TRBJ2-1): DAMVIQNPRYQVTQFGKPVTLSCSQTLNHNVMYWYQQKSSQAPKLLFHYYDKDFNNEADTPDNFQSRRPNTSFCFLDIRSPGLGDTAMYLCATGTRLDEQFFGPGTRLTVL.